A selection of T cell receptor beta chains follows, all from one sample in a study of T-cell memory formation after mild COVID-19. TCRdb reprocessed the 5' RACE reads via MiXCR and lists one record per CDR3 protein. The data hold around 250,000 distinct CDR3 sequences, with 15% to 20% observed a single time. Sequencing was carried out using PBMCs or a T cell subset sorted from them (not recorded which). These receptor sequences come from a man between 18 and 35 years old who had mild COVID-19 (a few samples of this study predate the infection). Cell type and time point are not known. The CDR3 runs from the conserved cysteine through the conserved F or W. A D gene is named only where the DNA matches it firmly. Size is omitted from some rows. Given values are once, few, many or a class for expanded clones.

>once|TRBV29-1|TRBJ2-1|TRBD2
TGCAGCGTTGATCCTAGCGGAAGGGAAGAGTTCTTC
CSVDPSGREEFF
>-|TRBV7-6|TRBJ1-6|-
TGTGCCAGCAGCTTATTTGGGGGGTCACCCCTCCACTTT
CASSLFGGSPLHF
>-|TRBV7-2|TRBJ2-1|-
TGTGCCAGCAGCGATAACTACAATGAGCAGTTCTTC
CASSDNYNEQFF
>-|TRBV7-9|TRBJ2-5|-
TGTGCCAGCAGCACAGGGGGGGACGCCATGTACCAAGAGACCCAGTACTTC
CASSTGGDAMYQETQYF
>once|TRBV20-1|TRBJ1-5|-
TGCAGTGCTAGAGATCGGGCAGGGATTCTAAGCAATCAGCCCCAGCATTTT
CSARDRAGILSNQPQHF
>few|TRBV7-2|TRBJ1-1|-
TGTGCCAGCAGGGGGGAGAACACTGAAGCTTTCTTT
CASRGENTEAFF
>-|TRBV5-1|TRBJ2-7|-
TGCGCCAGCAGCGGGGGATCAGGGATGTACGAGCAGTACTTC
CASSGGSGMYEQYF
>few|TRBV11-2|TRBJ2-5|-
TGTGCCAGCAGCTTGATCGGGACGCCAGAGACCCAGTACTTC
CASSLIGTPETQYF
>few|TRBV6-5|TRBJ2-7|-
TGTGCCAGCAGTTATACCCCGCGGGACGAGCAGTACTTC
CASSYTPRDEQYF
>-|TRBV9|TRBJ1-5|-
TGTGCCAGCAGCGTAGCCCCGAACGGGGAGCCCCAGCATTTT
CASSVAPNGEPQHF
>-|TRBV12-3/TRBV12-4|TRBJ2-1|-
TGTGCCAGCAGTTTGGGCCGGGCACACAATGAGCAGTTCTTC
CASSLGRAHNEQFF
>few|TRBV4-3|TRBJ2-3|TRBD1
TGCGCCAGCAGCCAAGAAATCGGGACAGGGACAGATACGCAGTATTTT
CASSQEIGTGTDTQYF
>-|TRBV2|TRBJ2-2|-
TGTGCCAGCAGTGAAGAGGCAGACACCGGGGAGCTGTTTTTT
CASSEEADTGELFF
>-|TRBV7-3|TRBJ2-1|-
TGTGCCAGCAGCCGCCGGGGCGGCGGGAATGAGCAGTTCTTC
CASSRRGGGNEQFF
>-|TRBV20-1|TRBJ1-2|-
TGCAGTGCTAGTGGGGGTCATGGCTACACCTTC
CSASGGHGYTF
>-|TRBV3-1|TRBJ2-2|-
TGTGCCAGCAGCCAAAATTCGCCGCAGAACACCGGGGAGCTGTTTTTT
CASSQNSPQNTGELFF
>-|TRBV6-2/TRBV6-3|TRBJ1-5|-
TGTGCCAGCAGTCACCTAGGGATTGGTCAGCCCCAGCATTTT
CASSHLGIGQPQHF
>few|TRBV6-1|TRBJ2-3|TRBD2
TGTGCCAGCAGTATAGCGGGGGCCTTCACAGATACGCAGTATTTT
CASSIAGAFTDTQYF
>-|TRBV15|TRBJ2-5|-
TGTGCCACCAGCAGGGGGGAGATCCAAGAGACCCAGTACTTC
CATSRGEIQETQYF
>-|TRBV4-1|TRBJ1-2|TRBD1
TGCGCCAGCAGCAAGGACAGGGTCTATGGCTACACCTTC
CASSKDRVYGYTF
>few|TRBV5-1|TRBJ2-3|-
TGCGCCAGCAGCTTGGTAGGTCAGAATGTTGGAGATACGCAGTATTTT
CASSLVGQNVGDTQYF
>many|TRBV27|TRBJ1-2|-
TGTGCCAGCAGTTCGGTCAGGGACTATGGCTACACCTTC
CASSSVRDYGYTF
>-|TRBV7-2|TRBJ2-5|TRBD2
TGTGCCAGCAGCTCGGGACTAGCGGCAGAGACCCAGTACTTC
CASSSGLAAETQYF
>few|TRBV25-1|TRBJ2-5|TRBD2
TGTGCCAGCACCCCCCGGAATAGCGGGGACGAGACCCAGTACTTC
CASTPRNSGDETQYF
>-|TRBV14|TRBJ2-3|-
TGTGCCAGCAGCCCCCACCCCTACACAGATACGCAGTATTTT
CASSPHPYTDTQYF
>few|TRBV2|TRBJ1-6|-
TGTGCCAGCGAGGGGGGGAGAGCACCCCTCCACTTT
CASEGGRAPLHF
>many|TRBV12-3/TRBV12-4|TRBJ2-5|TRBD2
TGTGCCAGCAGTCCCAGGACTAGCGGGGGCCAAGAGACCCAGTACTTC
CASSPRTSGGQETQYF
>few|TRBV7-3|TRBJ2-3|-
TGTGCCAGCAGCTCCCCGGGATCCTCGCAGTATTTT
CASSSPGSSQYF
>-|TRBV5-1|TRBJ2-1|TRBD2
TGCGCCAGCAGCTCTTCACTAGCGGGGGCCACTTGGGGTGAGCAGTTCTTC
CASSSSLAGATWGEQFF
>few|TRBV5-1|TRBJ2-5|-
TGCGCCAGCAGCTGGGACAACCAAGAGACCCAGTACTTC
CASSWDNQETQYF
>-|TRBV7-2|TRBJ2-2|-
TGTGCCAGCAGCTTCTCCGGGACCATCGCCACCGGGGAGCTGTTTTTT
CASSFSGTIATGELFF
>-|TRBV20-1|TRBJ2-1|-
TGCAGTGCGCTGGGACTTTCCAGCTCCTACAATGAGCAGTTCTTC
CSALGLSSSYNEQFF
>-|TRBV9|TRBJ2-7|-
TGTGCCAGCAGCGTGGGGGTTACTAGCTCCTACGAGCAGTACTTC
CASSVGVTSSYEQYF
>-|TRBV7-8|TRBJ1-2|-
TGTGCCAGCAGTCCAACTGTGACGAACTATGGCTACACCTTC
CASSPTVTNYGYTF
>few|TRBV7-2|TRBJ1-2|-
TGTGCCAGCAGCTTAGAGGTCAGGCGCTACACCTTC
CASSLEVRRYTF
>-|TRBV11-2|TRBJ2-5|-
TGTGCCAGCAGCTTAGGGACTACGCAAGAGACCCAGTACTTC
CASSLGTTQETQYF
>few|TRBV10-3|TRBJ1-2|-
TGTGCCATCAGTGAGGACGGCACCCCGTGGGGCTACACCTTC
CAISEDGTPWGYTF